This T cell receptor (beta chain) was sequenced during a study of cytomegalovirus exposure and HLA in healthy donors (dated by TCRdb to 2015 to 2018). About the full investigation: An earlier analysis of roughly 630 of the donors reported about 290 Gb of sequence data and around 110 million unique TCR beta sequences from some 180 million T cells. An early release that covered approximately 600 HLA-typed donors contained approximately 300 gigabases of sequencing data and tens of millions of unique TCR sequences. The genetic ancestry cluster associated with self-reported Caucasian donors included 65% to 90% of the roughly 400 genotyped donors. The aim of the study was to test whether cataloging public T cell receptors could identify signatures of past pathogen exposure. The T cell repertoires of 666 subjects were profiled by immunosequencing and related to cytomegalovirus serostatus. Along with the roughly 700-subject first cohort, a separate validation cohort of 120 different subjects was used. To predict cytomegalovirus infection status, the study brought together high-throughput TCR immunosequencing, statistical association of individual TCRs with disease status, and machine learning. To study patterns of TCR occurrence, a later analysis re-analyzed previously published TCR beta repertoires from 666 donors and added high-resolution HLA genotyping. Rather than drawing on any new phenotypic data, the later analysis identified candidate immune exposures from TCR beta sequences and the way those sequences occurred across donors. In an earlier analysis of a few hundred of the donors, high-throughput TCR beta sequencing was used to judge whether each TCR beta V gene segment behaved as functional or pseudogenic. Donor age, sex, ethnicity and CMV serostatus were collected together with the repertoire data. In a later genetic analysis, genome-wide SNP genotypes for 398 of the 666 donors were used, and that subset was treated as a discovery cohort. All discovery cohort repertoires had been generated on a single sequencing platform. HLA typing included class I and class II loci at four-digit resolution. Typing coverage varied by locus: about 629-630 donors for A, B, C, DRB1 and DQB1; 500 to 550 for DQA1; over 600 for DPA1; more than 450 for DPB1. Four to six DR-DQ haplotypes were handled as single units for association and clustering, since linkage in the cohort was strong. Among 398 genotyped donors of the cohort, an average of around 240,000 unique TCR beta nucleotide sequences were sequenced per donor, around a sixth of them non-productive.

The cohort was made up of 500 to 850 healthy bone marrow donors. All cohort members were sampled while nominally healthy, although unrecorded immune exposures were likely present. CMV serostatus was positive for more than 250 and negative for about 55% of the roughly 670 cohort members, and was not recorded for this donor. A peripheral blood sample was provided by each donor, and peripheral blood mononuclear cells were used for TCR beta sequencing. Genomic DNA was extracted from the blood cell samples with the Qiagen DNeasy Blood Extraction Kit. Of note for this clone: Its cognate antigen has yet to be identified. There are no base qualities to consult, and no much larger clone falls within one base.

General findings and caveats noted by the study authors: A further reported finding was that TCR beta sequences accurately predicted the HLA-A and HLA-B alleles for most subjects in the first cohort. Roughly uniform sequencing depth across donors was assumed in presence/absence analyses, although this assumption may not hold. A total of 150 to 200 TCR beta chains were listed by the study as associated with cytomegalovirus. Compared with the roughly 670-donor mean, donors in an Asian-associated ancestry cluster had fewer N-insertions in productive TCRs, according to a later genetic analysis. Because HLA typing was unavailable for some donors at each locus, only the typed subset was used in association tests. Most TCR sequences were seen in very few donors, while some public TCRs were found in many individuals. The authors suggested that the approach could potentially be generalized to other disease states and immunological phenotypes. A cluster of highly shared sequence variants was judged likely to represent a technical artifact of the sequencing pipeline. The cohort was sequenced for TCR beta chains only, and without alpha or paired-chain data the features that could be detected were limited. Cytomegalovirus status was reported to be diagnosed by the classifier with high specificity and sensitivity in both the original and validation cohorts. Broadly in line with IMGT annotations, most TCR beta V segments showed up in productive rearrangements about 87% or about 30% of the time in an earlier analysis of around 600 of the donors. In a later analysis, around 17,000 TCR beta sequences were associated with specific HLA alleles at a false discovery rate of 0.05. Because the 87-base-pair reads could not distinguish some IMGT-functional V segments, including TRBV6-2 and TRBV6-3, those segments were excluded. A later analysis reported that several top co-occurrence clusters appeared linked to parvovirus B19, influenza, CMV and Epstein-Barr virus. The earlier analysis of about 600 of the donors excluded around 17 rarely observed V segments, including chromosome 9 orphons, because counts were too low. A later genetic analysis associated a missense DCLRE1C variant with V-gene and J-gene trimming of TCR beta chains, and an independent cohort replicated the association. In vitro tests confirmed that a few of the cytomegalovirus-associated TCR beta chains recognize cytomegalovirus antigens. Linkage disequilibrium might explain the correlated functional status among segregating V segments, but an unknown experimental factor could not be ruled out. Immune exposure information for the cohort was limited to CMV serostatus. When HLA alleles, especially DR and DQ, strongly co-occurred, attributing TCR associations to individual alleles was difficult. A later analysis found that TCR association rates varied across HLA loci, with DRB1 alleles showing the most associated TCRs and HLA-C alleles the fewest. Most CMV-associated TCR beta chains appeared to be HLA-restricted in a later analysis, and the HLA associations seemed to be driven largely by CMV exposure. A later analysis found that HLA-associated TCR beta chains were more clonally expanded and had lower generation probabilities than equally common non-associated chains.

The library was built by means of the immunoSEQ multiplex PCR assay. A mixture of 60 forward primers for TCR Vbeta segments and 13 reverse primers for TCR Jbeta segments was used in the multiplex PCR. A multiplex PCR assay on genomic DNA amplified the CDR3 region of rearranged TCR beta genes. On the Illumina HiSeq System, the amplified TCR beta libraries were sequenced as 87-base-pair reads. Per the source publication's procedure: A later analysis counted about 82 million unique TCR beta chains across the 650 to 800 repertoires, and about 10 million of these chains were shared by at least two donors. Raw reads were error-corrected and collapsed into unique sequences with a nearest-neighbor algorithm that merged closely related sequences to remove PCR and sequencing errors. V, D and J gene segments were assigned by aligning CDR3 sequences to IMGT reference sequences. For a sequence to be retained, a match of at least six nucleotides to both a V gene segment and a J gene segment was required. A rearrangement was called productive if the CDR3 had no stop codons and remained in frame with V and J, and every other rearrangement was called non-productive. CDR3 was defined by IMGT convention, running from the second conserved V-encoded cysteine to the conserved J-encoded phenylalanine. In an earlier analysis of more than 550 of the donors, sequences lacking an unambiguous match to a single V gene segment were excluded. An earlier analysis of 587 of the donors classified V segments as functional when productive rearrangements were above 56.7% and as segregating when the standard deviation between donors was above 5%. A statistical classification framework was developed to diagnose cytomegalovirus status using the catalog of TCR beta chain sequences. A later analysis assigned V and J genes by comparing TCR nucleotide sequences with IMGT/GENE-DB human TR gene sequences. A later analysis assigned CDR3 sequences and most-parsimonious VDJ recombination scenarios with the TCRdist pipeline. In a later analysis, each TCR beta chain was defined by its CDR3 amino acid sequence together with its V-gene family, and reads lacking a unique V-gene family were excluded. To address suspected cross-contamination and a sequencing artifact, a later analysis removed several hundred highly shared, low-generation-probability nucleotide sequences. In a later analysis, a clonal expansion index was calculated for each public chain from normalized within-repertoire ranks of inferred template counts. In a later analysis, generation probabilities were computed using a VDJ recombination model fitted to out-of-frame rearrangements, and the results were checked against IGoR. A later analysis scored TCR-TCR, TCR-HLA and TCR-CMV co-occurrence with hypergeometric tests, applying a repertoire-size bias correction to TCR pairs. To estimate false discovery rates, a later analysis permuted the HLA or CMV assignments 20 times. In a later analysis, co-occurring TCRs were grouped using DBSCAN, with TCRdist sequence similarity added in when clustering inside HLA-allele-positive subsets. Repertoires with fewer than 30,000 or more than 120,000 public chains were left out of co-occurrence clustering, as were a handful of repertoires with anomalous nucleotide sharing. In its TCRdb copy, this immuneACCESS table keeps in-frame sequences only and misses some clones. Where compared with another copy, unresolved V genes explain less than half of these, and the others have no known cause. V, J and clone size were drawn from that table, and D and trimming were deduced from the DNA. The sample contains roughly 100,000 clones, around 57% of them found a single time. The ten largest make up about 4.5% of the sample.

Trimming removed 1 base from V and 5 bases from J, leaving 9 bases between the germline ends. Taken from cysteine to phenylalanine, the CDR3 has 14 residues. This entry keeps only the CDR3 DNA: 42 bases, framed from base 1. CDR1 is given as LNHNV and CDR2 as YYDKDF, both from the germline V gene (reference sequence). This sequence was found in a human donor in good health. The rearrangement joined TRBV15 to TRBJ2-1; confidence is insufficient to name the D gene. The sequenced sample consisted of PBMCs. The CDR3 protein sequence reads: CATSRGAKHNEQFF. The sequence in DNA is TGTGCCACCAGCAGAGGGGCGAAGCACAATGAGCAGTTCTTC.